The sequence of this TCR beta chain was determined in a study of cytomegalovirus exposure and HLA in healthy donors. The PCR ran on 60 Vbeta and 13 Jbeta primers. Original analysis: Unique TCR beta chains numbered about 80 million in a later analysis, with around 10 million shared. Sequenced by immunoSEQ multiplex PCR; TCRdb stores in-frame clones only, minus some. V and J calls plus clone size are reproduced from that table; the DNA served to infer D and trimming. The sample shows roughly 140,000 clones, about four fifths of them seen only once. General study findings and limits: The study reported that TCR beta sequences accurately predicted HLA-A and HLA-B alleles in most subjects. The majority of CMV-associated TCR beta chains were reported as apparently HLA-restricted in a later analysis. As a later analysis showed, a missense DCLRE1C variant was linked to trimming of TCR beta V- and J-genes.

Regarding this clone: Antigen specificity is unknown.

Germline loops: CDR1 SGHTA, CDR2 FQGTGA. J lost 3 bases, V lost 2 bases, and 6 bases had no gene match. This CDR3 is 15 amino acids long. The material sequenced was PBMCs. This rearrangement joins TRBV7-3 to TRBJ2-7, with 8 bases identical to TRBD1. The sequence was collected from a middle-aged man in good health and CMV-seropositive. CDR3 in amino acids: CASSLSYGTGYEQYF. DNA of the CDR3: TGTGCCAGCAGCTTATCCTACGGGACAGGCTACGAGCAGTACTTC.